A selection of T cell receptor beta chains follows, all from one sample in a study of blood T cell repertoires in COVID-19. Profiling relied on immunoSEQ multiplex PCR, and the TCRdb table lists in-frame clones only, not all of them. Of some 130,000 clones in the sample, over 60% were seen once. Input material: peripheral blood. The receptors shown here come from a woman in her 70s with acute or convalescent COVID-19. The CDR3 runs from the conserved cysteine through the conserved F or W. A D gene is named only where the DNA matches it firmly. Expanded clones get a size class; other rows say once, few or many, or leave the size out.

clone_size j_call v_call d_call cdr3_nt cdr3_aa
. TRBJ1-2 TRBV7-2 . TGTGCCAGCAGCCCCAGTGCCGGGGGCTATGGCTACACCTTC CASSPSAGGYGYTF
. TRBJ2-1 TRBV5-4 TRBD2 TGTGCCAGCAGCACCCCTAGCGGGAACCACAATGAGCAGTTCTTC CASSTPSGNHNEQFF
. TRBJ2-2 TRBV30 TRBD2 TGTGCCTGGAGTTTTTTAGCGGGAGGCACCGGGGAGCTGTTTTTT CAWSFLAGGTGELFF
. TRBJ2-1 TRBV27 TRBD2 TGTGCCAGCAGTTTAATCGGAGGGGTTGGGACTAGCGGGAGCTCCTACAATGAGCAGTTCTTC CASSLIGGVGTSGSSYNEQFF
. TRBJ1-2 TRBV6-5 . TGTGCCAGCAGTTACGCAGCAGGGACATCACTCTATGGCTACACCTTC CASSYAAGTSLYGYTF
. TRBJ2-2 TRBV2 . TGTGCGTCCCAGAAAGCAGGGGACACCGGGGAGCTGTTTTTT CASQKAGDTGELFF
. TRBJ2-7 TRBV6-6 . TGTGCCAGCAATTTCGGGAGTTACGAGCAGTACTTC CASNFGSYEQYF
. TRBJ2-2 TRBV7-2 TRBD2 TGTGCCAGCAGCTTAGTCCGCCTAGCGGACACCGGGGAGCTGTTTTTT CASSLVRLADTGELFF
. TRBJ2-7 TRBV6-2/TRBV6-3 . TGTGCCAGCAGTTCCGGGACATCCTACGAGCAGTACTTC CASSSGTSYEQYF
. TRBJ1-2 TRBV6-5 . TGTGCCAGCAGTCCCGCACAGGGTCCCGATGGCTACACCTTC CASSPAQGPDGYTF
. TRBJ1-2 TRBV4-1 . TGCGCCAGCAGCCACTATACAGGGAACAATAACTATGGCTACACCTTC CASSHYTGNNNYGYTF
. TRBJ2-3 TRBV7-2 TRBD1 TGTGCCAGCAGCTTGGACAGGGCTCAGGATACGCAGTATTTT CASSLDRAQDTQYF
few TRBJ1-2 TRBV6-5 TRBD1 TGTGCCAGCAGTTACCTGGGCACAGGGGGCAGGGATGGCTACACCTTC CASSYLGTGGRDGYTF
. TRBJ2-3 TRBV19 . TGTGCCAGTAGTAAACGGGTGGATACGCAGTATTTT CASSKRVDTQYF
. TRBJ2-7 TRBV12-3/TRBV12-4 . TGTGCCAGCAGTGGGGGGTCTAGGTACGAGCAGTACTTC CASSGGSRYEQYF
once TRBJ2-3 TRBV18 TRBD1 TGTGCCAGCTCACCCGGACAGGGAAACACAGATACGCAGTATTTT CASSPGQGNTDTQYF
. TRBJ1-5 TRBV3-1/TRBV3-2 . TGTGCCAGCAGCCAAGGCCCTGGCAGGGGAGAGCCCCAGCATTTT CASSQGPGRGEPQHF
. TRBJ1-2 TRBV6-5 . TGTGCCAGCAGACAGGCGTATGGCTACACCTTC CASRQAYGYTF
. TRBJ2-1 TRBV15 . TGTGCCACTAGGAGTTCCCCGAGCTCCTACAATGAGCAGTTCTTC CATRSSPSSYNEQFF
many TRBJ1-2 TRBV6-1 . TGTGCCAGCAGTGAACGAGGTCTCGGCTACACCTTC CASSERGLGYTF
. TRBJ2-5 TRBV29-1 TRBD1 TGCAGCTCTAGGGGGACAGGGGTTGACGAGACCCAGTACTTC CSSRGTGVDETQYF
few TRBJ1-4 TRBV5-1 . TGCGCCAGCAGCGCGTATACAACTAATGAAAAACTGTTTTTT CASSAYTTNEKLFF
. TRBJ2-5 TRBV5-6 TRBD2 TGTGCCAGCAGCGGGGAGGAGGGAGGGCCACAAGAGACCCAGTACTTC CASSGEEGGPQETQYF
. TRBJ2-1 TRBV19 . TGTGCCAGTAGTAGAGGAGGGCCTAGAGGGAATGAGCAGTTCTTC CASSRGGPRGNEQFF
. TRBJ2-4 TRBV19 . TGTGCCAGTAGTTTTCTGGGACAATCAGCCAAAAACATTCAGTACTTC CASSFLGQSAKNIQYF
. TRBJ1-4 TRBV25-1 TRBD1 TGTGCCAGCAGTGATGGACAGGGGCGTGATGAAAAACTGTTTTTT CASSDGQGRDEKLFF
. TRBJ2-6 TRBV7-9 TRBD1 TGTGCCAGCAGCGTGGGACAGGGGCTGTCCTCTCGGGCCAACGTCCTGACTTTC CASSVGQGLSSRANVLTF
. TRBJ1-3 TRBV10-3 TRBD1 TGTGCCATCAGCCTTTTGGGAACAGGGGGCCGCTCGGGAGGAAACACCATATATTTT CAISLLGTGGRSGGNTIYF
once TRBJ2-6 TRBV5-4 TRBD1 TGTGCCAGCAGCTTAGGTGACAGGGGCTCTGGGGCCAACGTCCTGACTTTC CASSLGDRGSGANVLTF
. TRBJ2-1 TRBV7-2 TRBD2 TGTGCCAGCAGAACGGGACTAGCGGGGCCCGAGCAGTTCTTC CASRTGLAGPEQFF
. TRBJ1-6 TRBV5-4 . TGTGCCAGCAGCAGAGCCGGGTCACCCGCTTCACCCCTCCACTTT CASSRAGSPASPLHF
. TRBJ2-3 TRBV5-1 TRBD2 TGCGCCAGCCGGGGGGGAGATACGCAGTATTTT CASRGGDTQYF
. TRBJ1-2 TRBV6-2/TRBV6-3 . TGTGCCAGCAGTTACGAGAGAGGAATACATGGCTACACCTTC CASSYERGIHGYTF
. TRBJ2-7 TRBV6-5 TRBD1 TGTGCCAGCACCCGGACAGGGGGGTACGAGCAGTACTTC CASTRTGGYEQYF
few TRBJ1-5 TRBV10-3 . TGTGCCATCAGTGAGTCGAGGGCAGGCAATCAGCCCCAGCATTTT CAISESRAGNQPQHF
. TRBJ2-6 TRBV5-4 . TGTGCCAGCAGCTCCTACAGGGAAGGGAGCTCTGGGGCCAACGTCCTGACTTTC CASSSYREGSSGANVLTF
. TRBJ2-1 TRBV5-1 TRBD2 TGCGCCAGCAGCCTGCGACTAGCGGGAGGGCCTGGCAATGAGCAGTTCTTC CASSLRLAGGPGNEQFF
. TRBJ2-3 TRBV28 TRBD2 TGTGCCAGCAGTTCGGGACTATGGACAGATACGCAGTATTTT CASSSGLWTDTQYF
few TRBJ1-5 TRBV5-4 . TGTGCCAGCAGCTTGGAGAGAGGTCCCCAGCATTTT CASSLERGPQHF
. TRBJ2-7 TRBV4-2 TRBD2 TGTGCCAGCAGCCGGGGGGAAAGCGGGGGCTACGAGCAGTACTTC CASSRGESGGYEQYF
. TRBJ2-1 TRBV11-2 TRBD2 TGTGCCAGCAGCTTAGATCCGGGAGGGGTCAATGAGCAGTTCTTC CASSLDPGGVNEQFF
. TRBJ2-1 TRBV28 . TGTGCCAGCAGCCCCTTTGTCGGTGAGCAGTTCTTC CASSPFVGEQFF
. TRBJ2-1 TRBV2 . TGTGCCAGCACCCTTGAGGGCTCCTACAATGAGCAGTTCTTC CASTLEGSYNEQFF
. TRBJ2-3 TRBV29-1 . TGCAGCGTTGCTGCGGGCCCTAGCAACACAGATACGCAGTATTTT CSVAAGPSNTDTQYF
. TRBJ2-1 TRBV6-5 TRBD1 TGTGCCAGCAGCCAAGACAGGGGGCTGGGGAATGAGCAGTTCTTC CASSQDRGLGNEQFF
few TRBJ1-2 TRBV7-2 . TGTGCCAGCAGCTTATCAGGACAGAACTATGGCTACACCTTC CASSLSGQNYGYTF
. TRBJ1-1 TRBV6-4 . TGTGCCAGCAGTCAAGATGACAGGAACACTGAAGCTTTCTTT CASSQDDRNTEAFF
once TRBJ1-3 TRBV6-5 . TGTGCCAGCAGTTACTCGGGGGGGTCAGGAAACACCATATATTTT CASSYSGGSGNTIYF
. TRBJ2-7 TRBV18 . TGTGCCAGCTCACCGTCCCGGGACTGGGAGCAGTACTTC CASSPSRDWEQYF
many TRBJ2-3 TRBV6-4 . TGTGCCAGCAGCGGGGGTGGGGACACAGATACGCAGTATTTT CASSGGGDTDTQYF
few TRBJ1-2 TRBV10-3 . TGTGCCATCAGTGAGTTTGAGGAGAATTTCTATGGCTACACCTTC CAISEFEENFYGYTF
. TRBJ1-5 TRBV6-6 . TGTGCCAGCAGTGACGCGGCTAGCAATCAGCCCCAGCATTTT CASSDAASNQPQHF
. TRBJ2-7 TRBV7-2 . TGTGCCAGCAGCTTAAGACTTAACGACTACGAGCAGTACTTC CASSLRLNDYEQYF
. TRBJ1-2 TRBV14 . TGTGCCAGCAGCCCTCGGGTAAAGCATGGCTACACCTTC CASSPRVKHGYTF
medium-sized TRBJ2-5 TRBV6-5 . TGTGCCAGCAGTTACACCCAAGGGGTCGGGGAGACCCAGTACTTC CASSYTQGVGETQYF
. TRBJ2-1 TRBV5-1 . TGCGCCAGCAGCTTGCCGGAGTACAATGAGCAGTTCTTC CASSLPEYNEQFF
few TRBJ1-1 TRBV4-1 . TGCGCCAGCAGCCAGGCTCTGGAGAGGAACACTGAAGCTTTCTTT CASSQALERNTEAFF
few TRBJ2-4 TRBV3-1/TRBV3-2 TRBD2 TGTGCCAGCAGCCAGGGAGGGACTAGCGGGAGGTGGAAAAACATTCAGTACTTC CASSQGGTSGRWKNIQYF
few TRBJ1-1 TRBV7-2 . TGTGCCAGCAGCTTTGGGCCCAACCGTGAAGCTTTCTTT CASSFGPNREAFF
. TRBJ2-2 TRBV19 TRBD1 TGTGCCAGTAGTCTGACAGGGTACACCGGGGAGCTGTTTTTT CASSLTGYTGELFF